The 9 T cell receptor beta chains below all came from one sample that was sequenced in a study of OX40 agonist ivuxolimab in advanced cancers. Clones were sequenced by immunoSEQ multiplex PCR, and TCRdb holds only the in-frame ones, with some missing. The top ten hold 0.27% of the sample, which has under 140,000 clones, approximately 90% seen once. Sample: CD4+ or CD8+ T cells sorted from blood, taken in a trial of the OX40 agonist ivuxolimab. These receptors all come from an adult with an advanced solid tumor such as melanoma, head and neck, liver or kidney cancer.

The V and J genes are TRBV18 and TRBJ2-5; either TRBD1 or TRBD2 may fit D (5 bases each). With 4 bases removed from V and 2 bases from J, the gap between germline ends came to 8 bases. Germline V lookup: CDR1 KGHSH, CDR2 LQKENI. CDR3 length: 13 amino acids. CDR3 DNA sequence: TGTGCCAGCTCACGGGGGTTGCAAGAGACCCAGTACTTC. Encoded protein: CASSRGLQETQYF.

The chain has TRBV7-6 and TRBJ2-7, with D unclear. With 1 base removed from V and 4 bases from J, the gap between germline ends came to 14 bases. Germline CDR1 reads SGHVS; CDR2 reads FNYEAQ. CDR3 size: 15 residues. Here the CDR3 reads CASSLGPLAVYEQYF. DNA of the CDR3: TGTGCCAGCAGCTTAGGCCCACTCGCGGTATACGAGCAGTACTTC.

This chain connects TRBV7-2 to TRBJ2-1; 10 bases are a match to TRBD2. Germline assignment: CDR1 SGHTA and CDR2 FQGNSA. With V trimmed by 0 bases and J by 6 bases, 8 bases remained unmatched. The length of the CDR3 is 17 residues. As DNA, the CDR3 is TGTGCCAGCAGCTTAGCCGGCCAGCGGGGGGGCCCCAATGAGCAGTTCTTC. Translating it yields CASSLAGQRGGPNEQFF.

Comments on this clone: One end of the junction is discordant with germline, which a read error may explain. The rearrangement joins TRBV5-5 to TRBJ2-3; the match to TRBD2 covers 10 bases. Germline assignment: CDR1 SGHKS and CDR2 YYEKEE (reference sequence). This CDR3 has 15 amino acids. This chain's CDR3 is CASSLGRTSGSTGTF. For the CDR3, the DNA is TGTGCCAGCAGCTTAGGACGGACTAGCGGATCGACCGGAACTTTT.

In nucleotides, the CDR3 is TGTGCCTTTGACAGATCCACAGATACGCAGTATTTT. Its translation is CAFDRSTDTQYF. The chain combines TRBV30 with TRBJ2-3; a possible D gene is TRBD1 (5 bases). V lost 7 bases and J 2 bases, leaving 10 bases between the germline ends. The CDR3 has 12 amino acids. The germline CDR1 and CDR2 sequences are GTSNPN and SVGIG (reference sequence). The full variable domain, rest sourced from reference TRBV30 and TRBJ2-3, is SQTIHQWPATLVQPVGSPLSLECTVEGTSNPNLYWYRQAAGRGLQLLFYSVGIGQISSEVPQNLSASRPQDRQFILSSKKLLLSDSGFYLCAFDRSTDTQYFGPGTRLTVL.

The chain links TRBV5-1 to TRBJ1-1; D is ambiguous. The CDR3 loop spans 13 amino acids. Germline V gene lookup returns CDR1 SGHRS and CDR2 YFSETQ. V was pared by 4 bases and J by 6 bases, with 13 bases between. CDR3 in DNA: TGCGCCAGCAGCCCCGAGATGGGTTCTGAAGCTTTCTTT. Protein: CASSPEMGSEAFF.

V gene TRBV19 combines with J gene TRBJ2-2; the D gene is possibly TRBD2 (5 bases). CDR3 length: 16 residues. Trimming left V 5 bases short and J 5 bases short, with 18 bases between. In germline, CDR1 is LNHDA, CDR2 SQIVND (reference sequence). The CDR3 loop reads CASSSQSGILTGELFF. The CDR3 nucleotides read TGTGCCAGTAGTTCGCAGTCGGGGATTTTGACCGGGGAGCTGTTTTTT.

The V and J genes are TRBV28 and TRBJ2-4; 7 bases fit TRBD2. V gave up 2 bases and J gave up 6 bases; unmatched junction bases: 13. CDR1 is MDHEN and CDR2 is SYDVKM in the germline V gene. The CDR3 runs to 17 residues. CDR3: CASSLAGEGKARNIQYF. The CDR3 coding sequence is TGTGCCAGCAGTTTAGCGGGAGAAGGGAAGGCTAGAAACATTCAGTACTTC.

The J gene is TRBJ1-1, the V gene TRBV11-1; 10 nucleotides line up with TRBD1. With V trimmed by 5 bases and J by 10 bases, 10 bases remained unmatched. The CDR3 loop spans 14 amino acids. Germline values: CDR1 SGHAT, CDR2 FQDESV (reference sequence). CDR3 sequence (DNA): TGTGCCAGCAGCGACGTCGACAGGGGGCGCAGAGCTTTCTTT. Amino acids: CASSDVDRGRRAFF.